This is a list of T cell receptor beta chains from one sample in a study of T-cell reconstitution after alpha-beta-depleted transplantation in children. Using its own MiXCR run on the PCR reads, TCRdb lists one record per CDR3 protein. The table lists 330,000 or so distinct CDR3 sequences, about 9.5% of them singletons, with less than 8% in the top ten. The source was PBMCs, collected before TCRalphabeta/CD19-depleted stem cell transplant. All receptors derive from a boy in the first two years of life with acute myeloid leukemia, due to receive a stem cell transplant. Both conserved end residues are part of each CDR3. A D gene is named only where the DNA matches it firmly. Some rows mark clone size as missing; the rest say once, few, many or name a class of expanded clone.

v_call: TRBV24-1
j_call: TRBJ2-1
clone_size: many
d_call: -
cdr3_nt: TGTGCCACCAGTGGTACAGGAGTGGACAATGAGCAGTTCTTC
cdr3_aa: CATSGTGVDNEQFF

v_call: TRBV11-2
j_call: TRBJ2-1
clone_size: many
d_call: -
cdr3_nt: TGTGCCAGCAGCTTAGAACGTGGAGTCAGTGTGTCCTTTAGCTCCTACAATGAGCAGTTCTTC
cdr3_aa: CASSLERGVSVSFSSYNEQFF

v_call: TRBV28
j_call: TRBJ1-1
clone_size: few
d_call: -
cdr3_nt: TGTGCACCTGCCCCTCTGGCCTCTGAAGCTTTCTTT
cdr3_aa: CAPAPLASEAFF

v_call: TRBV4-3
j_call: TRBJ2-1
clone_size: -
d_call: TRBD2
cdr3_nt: TGCGCCAGCAGCCAAGCGATCGGGAGGAACTACAATGAGCAGTTCTTC
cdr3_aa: CASSQAIGRNYNEQFF

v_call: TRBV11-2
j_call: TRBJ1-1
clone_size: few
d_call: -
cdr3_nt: TGTGCCAGCAGCTTAGACGGGACTAACACTGAAGCTTTCTTT
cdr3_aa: CASSLDGTNTEAFF

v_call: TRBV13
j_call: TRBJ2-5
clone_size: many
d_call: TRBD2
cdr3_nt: TGTGCCAGCAGCTCGGGACTAGCGGGGGCCCAAGAGACCCAGTACTTC
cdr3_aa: CASSSGLAGAQETQYF

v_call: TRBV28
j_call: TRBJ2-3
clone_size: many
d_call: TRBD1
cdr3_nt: TGTGCCACCCTAAAGGGGGCGAGAGATACGCAGTATTTT
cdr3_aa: CATLKGARDTQYF

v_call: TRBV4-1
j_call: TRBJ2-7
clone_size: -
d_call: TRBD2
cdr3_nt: TGCGCCAGCAGCCAACTCCCGGGAGGGATAAGCTCCTACGAGCAGTACTTC
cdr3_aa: CASSQLPGGISSYEQYF

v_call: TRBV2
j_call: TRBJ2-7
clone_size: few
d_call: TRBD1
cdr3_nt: TGTGCCAGCAGTGAAACAGGGGGCGAAGAGCAGTACTTC
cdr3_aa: CASSETGGEEQYF

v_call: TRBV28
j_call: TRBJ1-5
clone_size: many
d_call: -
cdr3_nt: TGTGCCAGCAGTTTAGAGGGTCGGGGTTGGAGCAATCAGCCCCAGCATTTT
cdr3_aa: CASSLEGRGWSNQPQHF

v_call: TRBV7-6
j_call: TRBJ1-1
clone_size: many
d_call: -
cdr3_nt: TGTGCCAGCAGCGCCGACAGCCTAATGAACACTGAAGCTTTCTTT
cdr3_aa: CASSADSLMNTEAFF

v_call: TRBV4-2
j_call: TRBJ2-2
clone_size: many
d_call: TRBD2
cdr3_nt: TGTGCCAGCAGCGTAATAGCGGGAAGGGCCGGGGAGCTGTTTTTT
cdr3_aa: CASSVIAGRAGELFF

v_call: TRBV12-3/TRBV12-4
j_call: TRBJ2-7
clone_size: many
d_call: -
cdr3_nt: TGTGCCAGCAGTTCAATTGTGTACGAGCAGTACTTC
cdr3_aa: CASSSIVYEQYF

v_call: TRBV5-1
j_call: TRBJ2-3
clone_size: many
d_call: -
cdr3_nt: TGCGCCAGCAGCTTCAGGGCAGGGGACACAGATACGCAGTATTTT
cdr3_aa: CASSFRAGDTDTQYF

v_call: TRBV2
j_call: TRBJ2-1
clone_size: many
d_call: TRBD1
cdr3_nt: TGTGCCAGCAGTGGCCCGACAGGGGGCTCCTACAATGAGCAGTTCTTC
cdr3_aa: CASSGPTGGSYNEQFF

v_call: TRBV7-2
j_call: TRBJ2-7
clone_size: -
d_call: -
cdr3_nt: TGTGCCAGCAGCTTAGAAGTCTACGAGCAGTACTTC
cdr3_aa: CASSLEVYEQYF

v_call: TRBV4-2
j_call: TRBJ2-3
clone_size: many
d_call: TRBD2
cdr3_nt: TGTGCCAGCAACGAGGAGGTAGCGGGAGATACGCAGTATTTT
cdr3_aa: CASNEEVAGDTQYF

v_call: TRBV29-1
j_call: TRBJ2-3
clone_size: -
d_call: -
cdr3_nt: TGCAGCGTTGGGAGCCCAGACACGCAGTATTTT
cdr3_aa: CSVGSPDTQYF

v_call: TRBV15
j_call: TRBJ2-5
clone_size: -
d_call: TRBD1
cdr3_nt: TGTGCCACCAGCAGAACAGGGGCGGTTAAGGAGACCCAGTACTTC
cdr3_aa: CATSRTGAVKETQYF

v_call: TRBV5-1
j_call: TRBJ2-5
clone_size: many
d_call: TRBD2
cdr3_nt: TGCGCCAGCAGCTTTCGCGGGGGGGCCTTAGAGACCCAGTACTTC
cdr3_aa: CASSFRGGALETQYF

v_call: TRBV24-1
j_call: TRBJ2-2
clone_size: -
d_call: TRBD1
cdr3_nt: TGTGCCACCAGAACCGGGACAGGGGACACCGGGGAGCTGTTTTTT
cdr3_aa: CATRTGTGDTGELFF

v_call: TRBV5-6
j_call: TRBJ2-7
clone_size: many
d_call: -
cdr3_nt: TGTGCCAGCAGCTTGTCCAGGGGTACCGAGCAGTACTTC
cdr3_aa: CASSLSRGTEQYF

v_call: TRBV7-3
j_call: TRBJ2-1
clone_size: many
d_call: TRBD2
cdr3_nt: TGTGCCAGCAGTCCCAGCGGACTAGCAGGTCGAGATGAGCAGTTCTTC
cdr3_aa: CASSPSGLAGRDEQFF

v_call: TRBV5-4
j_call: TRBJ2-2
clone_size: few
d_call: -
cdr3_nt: TGTGCCAGCAGCTTAAGAGGGGTGTACACCGGGGAGCTGTTTTTT
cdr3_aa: CASSLRGVYTGELFF

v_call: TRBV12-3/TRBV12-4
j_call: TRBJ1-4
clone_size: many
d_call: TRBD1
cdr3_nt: TGTGCCAGCAACATCGGGACAGGGGGAAGTGAAAAACTGTTTTTT
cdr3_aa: CASNIGTGGSEKLFF

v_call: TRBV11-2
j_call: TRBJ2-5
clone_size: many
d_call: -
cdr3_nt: TGTGCCAGCAGCTTACGGTGGGCTCCTCAGCAAGAGACCCAGTACTTC
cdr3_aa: CASSLRWAPQQETQYF

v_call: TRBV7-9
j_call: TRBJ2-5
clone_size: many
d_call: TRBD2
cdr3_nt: TGTGCCAGCATCACTCCCAGACTAGCGGGAGGCCGGGAGACCCAGTACTTC
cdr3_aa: CASITPRLAGGRETQYF

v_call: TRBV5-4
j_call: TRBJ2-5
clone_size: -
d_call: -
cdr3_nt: TGTGCCAGCAGCAGGACCCTCTTGGAGGTCCAGTACTTC
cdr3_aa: CASSRTLLEVQYF

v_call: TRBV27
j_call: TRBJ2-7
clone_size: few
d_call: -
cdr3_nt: TGTGCCAGCAGTTTATCTTTAGGGGTAGCTGGCGAGCAGTACTTC
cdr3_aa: CASSLSLGVAGEQYF

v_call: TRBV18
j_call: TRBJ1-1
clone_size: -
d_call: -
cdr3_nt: TGTGCCAGCTCACCCGCGGTTGGCCCTAAGAACACTGAAGCTTTCTTT
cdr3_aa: CASSPAVGPKNTEAFF

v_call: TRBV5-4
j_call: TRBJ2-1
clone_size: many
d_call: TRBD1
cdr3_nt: TGTGCCAGCAGCTTCCCGACAGGGGCGTCCTACAATGAGCAGTTCTTC
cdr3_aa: CASSFPTGASYNEQFF

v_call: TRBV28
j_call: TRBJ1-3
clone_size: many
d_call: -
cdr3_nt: TGTGCCAGCAGCCTCTCTACAGGGCCCTCTGGAAACACCATATATTTT
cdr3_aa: CASSLSTGPSGNTIYF

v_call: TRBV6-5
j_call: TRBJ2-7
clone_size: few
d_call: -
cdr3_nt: TGTGCCAGCAGTTACGGGGTCTCCTACGAGCAGTACTTC
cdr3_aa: CASSYGVSYEQYF

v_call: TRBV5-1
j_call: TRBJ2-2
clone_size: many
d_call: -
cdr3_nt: TGCGCCAGCAGCCCGAGGACAGACGGCACCGGGGAGCTGTTTTTT
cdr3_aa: CASSPRTDGTGELFF

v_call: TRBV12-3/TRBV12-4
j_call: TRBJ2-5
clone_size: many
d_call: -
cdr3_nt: TGTGCCAGCAGTTTTTCCAGGGCTCAGTACTTC
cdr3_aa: CASSFSRAQYF

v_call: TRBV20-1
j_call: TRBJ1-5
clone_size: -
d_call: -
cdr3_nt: TGCAGTGCTAGAGATCCTATGGGGCCGATCAATCAGCCCCAGCATTTT
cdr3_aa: CSARDPMGPINQPQHF

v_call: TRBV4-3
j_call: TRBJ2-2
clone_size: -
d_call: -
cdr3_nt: TGCGCCAGCAGGCAAGGGGAGTTGAACACCGGGGAGCTGTTTTTT
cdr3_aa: CASRQGELNTGELFF

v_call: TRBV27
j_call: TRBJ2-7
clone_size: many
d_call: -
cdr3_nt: TGTGCCAGCAGTACCGTACTCTCCTCTGGGGAGCAGTACTTC
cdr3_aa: CASSTVLSSGEQYF

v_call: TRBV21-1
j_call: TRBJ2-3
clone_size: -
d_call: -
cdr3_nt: TGTGCCAGGGGCCCTGGACTATTCTGCACAGATACGCAGTATTTT
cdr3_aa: CARGPGLFCTDTQYF

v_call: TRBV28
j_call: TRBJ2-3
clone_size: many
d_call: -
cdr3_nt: TGTGCCAGCAGTCACTCTTGGGGGGATCTAGATACGCAGTATTTT
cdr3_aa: CASSHSWGDLDTQYF

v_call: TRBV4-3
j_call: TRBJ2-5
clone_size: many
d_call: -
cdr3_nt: TGCGCCAGCAGCCAAGAAGGGCGGGACGAAGAGACCCAGTACTTC
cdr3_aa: CASSQEGRDEETQYF

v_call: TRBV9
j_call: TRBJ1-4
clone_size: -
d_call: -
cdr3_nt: TGTGCCAGCAGCGTAGCTTCGGGGGGGGGAAGCGAAAAACTGTTTTTT
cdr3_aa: CASSVASGGGSEKLFF

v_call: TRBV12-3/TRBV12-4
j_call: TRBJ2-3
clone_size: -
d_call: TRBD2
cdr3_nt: TGTGCCAGCAGTAGCAGAGGGACTAGCGGGAGCGGTACGCAGTATTTT
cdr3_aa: CASSSRGTSGSGTQYF